The 18 T cell receptor beta chains given below trace back to one sample, sequenced in a study of siplizumab effects on memory and regulatory T cells. TCRdb's table, derived via immunoSEQ multiplex PCR, lists solely in-frame clones and lacks some. The sample shows about 99,000 clones, roughly 93% of them seen only once. Specimen: Tregs sorted from blood. The receptors come from a human donor in good health.

As regards this clone: A read error may account for a junction end that differs from germline. The rearrangement joins TRBV11-3 to TRBJ2-5, with D unclear. Germline V gene sequence: CDR1 SGHNT, CDR2 YENEEA. CDR3 length equals 13 residues. The chain's CDR3 is CASSLGATSGPHF. CDR3 DNA sequence: TGTGCCAGCAGCTTAGGGGCGACCTCTGGGCCCCACTTC.

The chain combines TRBV18 with TRBJ2-3; D ambiguous. V lost 3 bases, J lost 5 bases, and 9 bases lay in between. The CDR3 spans 13 residues. Germline values: CDR1 KGHSH, CDR2 LQKENI. CDR3 DNA sequence: TGTGCCAGCTCACCCAACCTGCTAGATACGCAGTATTTT. Protein: CASSPNLLDTQYF.

The V call is TRBV9, the J call TRBJ2-1; 13 nucleotides match TRBD2. CDR1 is SGDLS, CDR2 YYNGEE, per germline. With 4 bases clipped from V and 9 bases from J, the junction kept 7 bases outside the gene matches. CDR3 length equals 15 residues. CDR3 region: CASSPGLAGAGEQFF. As DNA, the CDR3 is TGTGCCAGCAGCCCTGGACTAGCGGGGGCGGGTGAGCAGTTCTTC.

The V gene is TRBV7-9, the J gene TRBJ2-7, with D possibly being TRBD1 (7 bases). The length of the CDR3 is 14 residues. Trimming pared 5 bases from V and 1 base from J, leaving 12 bases between. CDR1 and CDR2 from the germline V gene are SEHNR and FQNEAQ (reference sequence). The chain's CDR3 is CASSGGTVSYEQYF. The CDR3 region has the DNA TGTGCCAGCAGCGGGGGGACAGTTTCCTACGAGCAGTACTTC.

The sample holds a few counts of this clone. The genes are TRBV18 and TRBJ2-7; D call uncertain. This CDR3 contains 13 residues. V was cut by 6 bases and J by 1 base, with 10 bases left in between. CDR1 is KGHSH and CDR2 is LQKENI in the germline V gene. The CDR3 spells CASSRSPSYEQYF. CDR3 nucleotides: TGTGCCAGCTCCCGCAGCCCGTCCTACGAGCAGTACTTC.

This clone was counted a single time. The V and J genes are TRBV7-9 and TRBJ1-2; TRBD1 aligns across 11 bases. There are 14 residues in the CDR3. Germline lookup yields CDR1 SEHNR and CDR2 FQNEAQ (reference sequence). J lost 4 bases, V lost 4 bases, and 2 bases had no gene match. The DNA for the CDR3 is TGTGCCAGCAGCTCGGGGACAGGGGGCTATGGCTACACCTTC. This sequence encodes CASSSGTGGYGYTF.

This chain links TRBV27 with TRBJ2-3; 7 bases are a match to TRBD1. CDR3 length equals 16 residues. Losses at the gene ends were 7 bases for V and 5 bases for J; bases not matched to a gene: 15. Germline V gene lookup returns CDR1 MNHEY and CDR2 SMNVEV (reference sequence). CDR3 protein: CASKRRDSQKGDTQYF. CDR3 bases: TGTGCCAGCAAAAGAAGGGACAGCCAGAAGGGAGATACGCAGTATTTT.

This clone showed up just once. This rearrangement joins TRBV10-3 to TRBJ2-1; 8 nucleotides match TRBD2. V shed 7 bases, J shed 9 bases, and the junction held 5 bases outside the gene matches. Germline CDR1 ENHRY, CDR2 SYGVKD. CDR3 length: 12 amino acids. In DNA, the CDR3 is TGTGCCATCAAGGCGGCGGGGGGTGAGCAGTTCTTC. Translation gives CAIKAAGGEQFF.

The V and J genes are TRBV5-8 and TRBJ1-5; D is ambiguous. CDR1 SGHTS and CDR2 YDEGEE come from the germline V gene. The CDR3 has 13 residues. V lost 1 base and J 4 bases, leaving 6 bases between the germline ends. In nucleotides, the CDR3 is TGTGCCAGCAGCTTGTGGCCTAATCAGCCCCAGCATTTT. It encodes CASSLWPNQPQHF.

This chain connects TRBV25-1 to TRBJ2-7, with D tentatively TRBD2 (5 bases). Trimming took off 0 bases at V and 7 bases at J, with 10 bases between the two ends. The CDR3 loop spans 13 amino acids. In germline, CDR1 is MGHDK, CDR2 SYGVNS. The CDR3 loop is CASSEYGIWEQYF. The DNA for the CDR3 is TGTGCCAGCAGTGAATACGGGATTTGGGAGCAGTACTTC.

V and J are TRBV9 and TRBJ2-5; no firm D call. The germline gives CDR1 SGDLS, CDR2 YYNGEE. The CDR3 is 13 residues long. The V and J ends lost 3 bases and 5 bases respectively, with 11 bases between them. The DNA for the CDR3 is TGTGCCAGCAGCGCTGGACGGTCGGAGACCCAGTACTTC. Its translation: CASSAGRSETQYF.

A note on this clone: A junction boundary mismatches the germline segment, possibly from a read error. The sample contains more than one DNA sequence encoding this CDR3. The rearrangement uses TRBV6-1 and TRBJ1-1, with D maybe TRBD1 (6 bases). Germline loops: CDR1 MNHNS, CDR2 SASEGT. The CDR3 length is 12 residues. The CDR3 spells CASLRGDTEAFF. CDR3 DNA sequence: TGTGCCAGCCTGCGAGGGGACACCGAAGCTTTCTTT.

This clone has just one count. The chain combines TRBV30 with TRBJ2-5; D possibly matches TRBD1 or TRBD2 (5 bases each). V was clipped by 2 bases and J by 4 bases, with 11 bases between them. The CDR3 has 13 amino acids. CDR1 and CDR2 from the germline V gene are GTSNPN and SVGIG (reference sequence). DNA for the CDR3: TGTGCCTGGAGTCGGGGCAGCGGAGAGACCCAGTACTTC. Residues: CAWSRGSGETQYF.

The V and J genes are TRBV29-1 and TRBJ2-1; D is possibly TRBD1 or TRBD2 (5 bases each). V lost 3 bases to trimming and J lost 4 bases, with 16 bases between them. Germline CDR1 and CDR2: SQVTM and ANQGSEA. This CDR3 comprises 15 residues. DNA of the CDR3: TGCAGCGTTGAGTTTTCCGGGACCCTATACAATGAGCAGTTCTTC. The encoded protein is CSVEFSGTLYNEQFF.

The rearrangement uses TRBV15 and TRBJ1-2; perhaps TRBD1 as D (5 bases). Germline V gives CDR1 LNHNV, CDR2 YYDKDF (reference sequence). This CDR3 contains 14 residues. Trimming cost V 3 bases and J 11 bases, with 19 bases left between them. CDR3 bases: TGTGCCACCAGCAGTCGGGGGGGACCTACTGGGTACACCTTC. This translates into CATSSRGGPTGYTF. Using reference TRBV15 and TRBJ1-2 for the parts outside the CDR3, the full variable domain is DAMVIQNPRYQVTQFGKPVTLSCSQTLNHNVMYWYQQKSSQAPKLLFHYYDKDFNNEADTPDNFQSRRPNTSFCFLDIRSPGLGDTAMYLCATSSRGGPTGYTFGSGTRLTVV.

The chain combines TRBV6-1 with TRBJ1-6, with 7 bases lining up with TRBD1. The CDR3 has 14 residues. The V gene end was trimmed by 5 bases and the J gene end by 5 bases; junction bases not matched to a gene: 3. Germline V CDR1 and CDR2: MNHNS, SASEGT. Here the CDR3 DNA reads TGTGCCAGCAGTCCCGGGACAGATAATTCACCCCTCCACTTT. This translates into CASSPGTDNSPLHF.

This sequence joins TRBV29-1 and TRBJ1-2, with D perhaps matching TRBD1 (6 bases). Trimming left V 5 bases short and J 4 bases short, with 11 bases between. Germline assignment: CDR1 SQVTM and CDR2 ANQGSEA. The CDR3 contains 12 residues. CDR3 in DNA: TGCAGCGTTTCGGACAGCCGCTATGGCTACACCTTC. It translates to CSVSDSRYGYTF.

This chain joins TRBV5-4 and TRBJ2-2; 8 bases line up with TRBD1. This CDR3 has 17 residues. Germline CDR1 and CDR2: SGHNT and YYREEE (reference sequence). Trimming took 4 bases from V and 0 from J; bases not matched to a gene: 8. CDR3 region: CASSTGTGHTNTGELFF. DNA of the CDR3: TGTGCCAGCAGCACCGGGACAGGACATACGAACACCGGGGAGCTGTTTTTT.